The rows below give T cell receptor beta chains drawn from one sample of a study of cytomegalovirus exposure and HLA in healthy donors. Repertoires were generated with immunoSEQ multiplex PCR, while TCRdb's copy carries only in-frame clones and drops some. The repertoire holds more than 150,000 clones, 81% seen once, with about 2.2% in the top ten. Specimen: PBMCs. The receptors were gathered from a woman aged 25 to 39 in good health and CMV-seronegative. Each CDR3 is given without its conserved first and last residue. The order of the fields is V gene, CDR3 protein.

V gene: TRBV28; CDR3 protein: ASSRTENSPLH
V gene: TRBV19; CDR3 protein: ASSMAGADEQY
V gene: TRBV2; CDR3 protein: ASSRGSGANVLT
V gene: TRBV11-3; CDR3 protein: ASSSGTGDYEQY
V gene: TRBV5-6; CDR3 protein: ASSPGTGPNTEAF
V gene: TRBV15; CDR3 protein: ATSRDGSGGHEKLF
V gene: TRBV29-1; CDR3 protein: SVERDRGYEQY
V gene: TRBV9; CDR3 protein: ASSSDRGLGETQY
V gene: TRBV7-2; CDR3 protein: ASSPRQGAYTEAF
V gene: TRBV19; CDR3 protein: ASRTGQGRNTEAF
V gene: TRBV15; CDR3 protein: ATSRASGPHNEQF
V gene: TRBV4-2; CDR3 protein: ASSQESHFSGRPTNTGELF
V gene: TRBV7-9; CDR3 protein: ASSSGRISHYEQY